This passage covers 30 T cell receptor beta chains from one sample sequenced in a study of cytomegalovirus exposure and HLA in healthy donors. The PCR contained 60 Vbeta and 13 Jbeta primers. This table comes from immunoSEQ multiplex PCR, and its TCRdb copy is limited to in-frame clones, with some not included. The data show roughly 54,000 clones, with approximately 82% seen just once and 2.9% held by the top ten. The specimen sequenced was PBMCs. These receptors were collected from a man in his forties or fifties in good health and CMV-seronegative.

V gene TRBV28 combines with J gene TRBJ2-7; the match to TRBD2 covers 9 bases. The CDR3 contains 15 residues. V was clipped by 2 bases and J by 2 bases; unmatched bases: 4. Germline CDR1 MDHEN, CDR2 SYDVKM. The CDR3 DNA sequence: TGTGCCAGCAGTTTAGAACTAGCGGGCCCCTACGAGCAGTACTTC. Amino acid sequence: CASSLELAGPYEQYF.

J is TRBJ1-4 and V is TRBV9; the D gene is possibly TRBD1 (5 bases). Germline CDR1 and CDR2: SGDLS and YYNGEE. V was clipped by 2 bases and J by 4 bases, with 12 bases between them. The CDR3 covers 15 residues. The CDR3 sequence is CASSVSWGGNEKLFF. The CDR3 DNA reads as TGTGCCAGCAGCGTGAGTTGGGGGGGTAATGAAAAACTGTTTTTT.

The V and J genes are TRBV6-1 and TRBJ1-3; 8 positions agree with TRBD1. The CDR3 runs 14 residues. The germline gives CDR1 MNHNS, CDR2 SASEGT. Trimming took 6 bases from V and 3 from J; bases not matched to a gene: 4. DNA of the CDR3: TGTGCCAGCAGAGACAGGGGCGATGGAAACACCATATATTTT. Amino acids: CASRDRGDGNTIYF.

The chain is built from TRBV7-2 and TRBJ1-1; 11 bases align to TRBD1. V lost 5 bases, J lost 6 bases, and 8 bases stayed unmatched. The CDR3 spans 15 residues. Germline assignment: CDR1 SGHTA and CDR2 FQGNSA. The CDR3 DNA is TGTGCCAGCAGCGGAGGGACAGGGGGTAACGCTGAAGCTTTCTTT. Residues: CASSGGTGGNAEAFF.

This rearrangement joins TRBV7-9 to TRBJ2-7, with TRBD2 identical over 8 bases. Per germline, CDR1 SEHNR and CDR2 FQNEAQ (reference sequence). The CDR3 length is 15 residues. The V and J ends lost 1 base and 3 bases, in that order; junction bases with no gene match: 5. The DNA for the CDR3 is TGTGCCAGCAGCTTAGTAGCGGGACAAGTCTACGAGCAGTACTTC. It yields the protein CASSLVAGQVYEQYF.

This clone rates as medium-sized. V and J are TRBV28 and TRBJ1-3, with 8 bases fitting TRBD1. Germline CDR1 is MDHEN and CDR2 is SYDVKM. V dropped 6 bases and J dropped 0; count of bases not matched to a gene: 7. The CDR3 contains 16 residues. Written as DNA, the CDR3 is TGTGCCAGCAGCCCGGACAGGGACTCCTCTGGAAACACCATATATTTT. This sequence encodes CASSPDRDSSGNTIYF.

This clone was counted a single time. This rearrangement joins TRBV6-5 to TRBJ2-5; maybe TRBD1 (5 bases). Germline CDR1 reads MNHEY; CDR2 reads SVGAGI. This CDR3 is 11 amino acids long. Trimming removed 10 bases from V and 5 bases from J, with 11 bases in between. Here the CDR3 reads CATRQTETQYF. The CDR3 DNA reads TGTGCCACCAGACAGACGGAGACCCAGTACTTC.

The chain joins TRBV5-1 to TRBJ1-2, with 9 bases matching TRBD1. The CDR3 contains 15 residues. The germline V gene encodes CDR1 SGHRS and CDR2 YFSETQ. V dropped 4 bases and J dropped 4; count of bases not matched to a gene: 8. The CDR3 coding sequence is TGCGCCAGCAGCGATACTACAGGGGGCGGCTATGGCTACACCTTC. Translated: CASSDTTGGGYGYTF.

This chain uses TRBV11-2 with TRBJ2-5; D might be TRBD2 (6 bases). Near its end, the DNA agrees better with TRBJ2-7, so the J call may be wrong. The CDR3 loop spans 15 amino acids. Germline V lookup: CDR1 SGHAT, CDR2 FQNNGV. CDR3 DNA sequence: TGTGCCAGCAGCTCGTCACGGGGGACTCCGAACGAGCAGTACTTC. As protein: CASSSSRGTPNEQYF.

This clone was seen a few times. J is TRBJ2-5 and V is TRBV4-3; TRBD1 aligns across 11 bases. This CDR3 contains 13 residues. Trimming removed 4 bases from V and 5 bases from J; junction bases left unmatched: 0. The germline V gene has CDR1 LGHNA and CDR2 YSLEER. CDR3 nucleotide sequence: TGCGCCAGCAGCCGGGACAGGGGGGAGACCCAGTACTTC. It codes for CASSRDRGETQYF.

The chain recombines TRBV6-5 with TRBJ2-7; a weak D match, TRBD2 (7 bases). This CDR3 has 14 amino acids. From germline, CDR1 is MNHEY and CDR2 SVGAGI. The V gene lost 2 bases and the J gene lost 4 bases, with 12 bases spanning the gap. The CDR3 coding sequence is TGTGCCAGCAGTTACGGGGGGGCGGGTTACGAGCAGTACTTC. Protein sequence: CASSYGGAGYEQYF.

The rearrangement uses TRBV6-1 and TRBJ2-7, with 10 bases lining up with TRBD2. This CDR3 is 15 amino acids long. Germline CDR1 reads MNHNS; CDR2 reads SASEGT. Trimming at V came to 10 bases and at J to 2 bases, leaving 11 bases not matched to a gene. Written as DNA, the CDR3 is TGTGCCACCCGACTAGCTAGCGGGGGAGCCTACGAGCAGTACTTC. Translation: CATRLASGGAYEQYF.

This sequence joins TRBV14 and TRBJ2-1, with TRBD2 identical over 7 bases. The length of the CDR3 is 15 residues. CDR1 is SGHDN, CDR2 FVKESK, per germline. The junction had 9 bases not matched to a gene; V was cut back by 1 base and J by 9 bases. The CDR3 reads CASSQGLAEIGEQFF. The CDR3 DNA reads as TGTGCCAGCAGCCAAGGTCTAGCGGAAATTGGTGAGCAGTTCTTC.

The rearrangement joins TRBV4-1 to TRBJ2-1; 7 nucleotides agree with TRBD1. V dropped 2 bases and J dropped 1; count of bases not matched to a gene: 5. CDR3 size: 16 residues. The germline CDR1 and CDR2 sequences are MGHRA and YSYEKL. The CDR3 DNA reads as TGCGCCAGCAGCCAAATTGGGACAGCTTCCTACAATGAGCAGTTCTTC. Translating it yields CASSQIGTASYNEQFF.

The table lists this clone with a few counts. The rearrangement links TRBV7-2 to TRBJ2-1; TRBD2 matches at 8 bases. Germline loops: CDR1 SGHTA, CDR2 FQGNSA. The CDR3 consists of 15 residues. Unmatched junction bases numbered 9, after V lost 5 bases and J lost 6 bases. The CDR3 here is CASSLSGGRFNEQFF. The CDR3, as DNA: TGTGCCAGCAGCCTAAGCGGGGGCCGCTTCAATGAGCAGTTCTTC.

The J gene is TRBJ1-2, the V gene TRBV7-2, with D possibly TRBD1 on 6 matching bases. CDR1 is SGHTA and CDR2 is FQGNSA in the germline V gene. V was trimmed by 4 bases and J by 2 bases, leaving 11 bases between them. The CDR3 extends over 14 amino acids. As DNA, the CDR3 is TGTGCCAGCAGCTCCAGGGGATTCAACTATGGCTACACCTTC. This gives the protein CASSSRGFNYGYTF.

This chain joins TRBV6-1 and TRBJ1-5; 7 bases are a match to TRBD1. Losses at the gene ends were 4 bases for V and 10 bases for J; bases not matched to a gene: 7. This CDR3 comprises 13 residues. Germline CDR1 reads MNHNS; CDR2 reads SASEGT. The DNA of the CDR3 is TGTGCCAGCAGTGTATGGGGGACAGTACCCCAGCATTTT. Amino acid sequence: CASSVWGTVPQHF.

V usage is TRBV7-3 and J usage is TRBJ2-7, with 11 bases matching TRBD1. The germline V gene encodes CDR1 SGHTA and CDR2 FQGTGA. Unmatched junction bases numbered 9, after V lost 4 bases and J lost 1 base. The CDR3 is 17 amino acids. The CDR3 reads CASSSPGQGAMSYEQYF. The DNA for the CDR3 is TGTGCCAGCAGCTCTCCCGGACAGGGGGCTATGTCCTACGAGCAGTACTTC.

There are a few counts of this clone. The V gene is TRBV5-1, the J gene TRBJ2-1, with TRBD2 identical over 7 bases. There are 15 residues in the CDR3. Germline CDR1 is SGHRS and CDR2 is YFSETQ. V shed 3 bases and J 6 bases; nucleotides not matched to a gene: 9. The CDR3 region is CASSSSSGQGNEQFF. For the CDR3, the DNA is TGCGCCAGCAGCTCCTCTAGCGGCCAGGGCAATGAGCAGTTCTTC. Variable domain in full (rest from reference TRBV5-1 and TRBJ2-1): KAGVTQTPRYLIKTRGQQVTLSCSPISGHRSVSWYQQTPGQGLQFLFEYFSETQRNKGNFPGRFSGRQFSNSRSEMNVSTLELGDSALYLCASSSSSGQGNEQFFGPGTRLTVL.

This chain uses TRBV19 with TRBJ1-2; TRBD1 is a possible D gene (6 bases). Germline-derived CDR1 and CDR2 are LNHDA and SQIVND (reference sequence). This CDR3 spans 13 amino acids. V shed 7 bases and J shed 1 base, with 10 bases lying between them. As DNA, the CDR3 is TGTGCCAGTACCCGGGGACATAACTATGGCTACACCTTC. Its protein is CASTRGHNYGYTF.

The DNA of the CDR3 is TGCAGCGTTGCAGGGGGCTTCAATCAGCCCCAGCATTTT. This gives the protein CSVAGGFNQPQHF. The J gene is TRBJ1-5, the V gene TRBV29-1; 8 nucleotides agree with TRBD1. Germline trimming cut 4 bases from V and 3 bases from J; bases unmatched to any gene: 2. The CDR3 sequence is 13 residues long. In germline, CDR1 is SQVTM, CDR2 ANQGSEA.

The J gene is TRBJ1-5, the V gene TRBV28; D possibly corresponds to TRBD1 (6 bases). This CDR3 is built from 17 residues. Trimming took 1 base from V and 2 from J, leaving 15 bases between them. In germline, CDR1 is MDHEN, CDR2 SYDVKM. This CDR3 is CASSLYGAGAGNQPQHF. CDR3 DNA: TGTGCCAGCAGTTTATATGGGGCAGGGGCTGGCAATCAGCCCCAGCATTTT. Supplemented by reference TRBV28 and TRBJ1-5, the full variable domain reads DVKVTQSSRYLVKRTGEKVFLECVQDMDHENMFWYRQDPGLGLRLIYFSYDVKMKEKGDIPEGYSVSREKKERFSLILESASTNQTSMYLCASSLYGAGAGNQPQHFGDGTRLSIL.

This clone was observed once. This rearrangement joins TRBV11-3 to TRBJ2-2, with D uncertain. The germline CDR1 and CDR2 sequences are SGHNT and YENEEA. The CDR3 consists of 14 residues. Trimming took off 5 bases at V and 7 bases at J, with 14 bases between the two ends. The chain's CDR3 is CASSPRQDGGELFF. CDR3 bases: TGTGCCAGCAGCCCCCGACAAGACGGCGGGGAGCTGTTTTTT. Full variable domain (remainder filled in from reference TRBV11-3 and TRBJ2-2): EAGVVQSPRYKIIEKKQPVAFWCNPISGHNTLYWYLQNLGQGPELLIRYENEEAVDDSQLPKDRFSAERLKGVDSTLKIQPAELGDSAVYLCASSPRQDGGELFFGEGSRLTVL.

This chain uses TRBV19 with TRBJ1-6; no reliable D call. V lost 7 bases and J lost 7, with 14 bases in between. Germline values: CDR1 LNHDA, CDR2 SQIVND (reference sequence). CDR3 length: 14 amino acids. CDR3 in DNA: TGTGCCAGTAATGGAGGGATCGGGAATTCACCCCTCCACTTT. Translation gives CASNGGIGNSPLHF.

The chain uses TRBV5-1 and TRBJ1-1, with TRBD1 matching 7 bases. V lost 4 bases, J lost 5 bases, and 14 bases stayed unmatched. Germline V gene sequence: CDR1 SGHRS, CDR2 YFSETQ. The CDR3 spans 16 residues. This chain's CDR3 is CASSHTSLLQGTEAFF. CDR3 in DNA: TGCGCCAGCAGCCATACCTCGCTCCTACAGGGGACTGAAGCTTTCTTT.

The gene calls are TRBV4-1 and TRBJ1-1; 7 nucleotides align to TRBD1. Germline lookup yields CDR1 MGHRA and CDR2 YSYEKL. CDR3 length: 16 residues. Trimming took 1 base from V and 7 from J; bases not matched to a gene: 12. The CDR3 nucleotides read TGCGCCAGCAGCCAAGGTCGCCTCGGACAGGAATGTGAAGCTTTCTTT. The encoded protein is CASSQGRLGQECEAFF.

The chain couples TRBV12-2 to TRBJ2-1; the table's D call TRBD1 went unverified against the DNA. TRBV12-2 is noted as a pseudogene. The CDR3 loop spans 17 amino acids. As DNA, the CDR3 is TGTGCAAGTCGCTTATTTTCTTTAACAGGCGTTTACAATGAGCAGTTCTTC. The encoded protein is CASRLFSLTGVYNEQFF.

The chain recombines TRBV7-8 with TRBJ1-5, with D perhaps matching TRBD1 (6 bases). This CDR3 has 15 residues. Per the germline V gene, CDR1 is SGHVS and CDR2 is FQNEAQ. Trimming pared 5 bases from V and 3 bases from J, leaving 14 bases between. The CDR3 DNA reads TGTGCCAGCAGCCTACATGGACAGATCAATCAGCCCCAGCATTTT. It is translated as CASSLHGQINQPQHF. The whole variable domain, remainder taken from reference TRBV7-8 and TRBJ1-5, is GAGVSQSPRYKVAKRGQDVALRCDPISGHVSLFWYQQALGQGPEFLTYFQNEAQLDKSGLPSDRFFAERPEGSVSTLKIQRTQQEDSAVYLCASSLHGQINQPQHFGDGTRLSIL.

The chain employs TRBV7-8 and TRBJ1-5; D is perhaps TRBD1 (5 bases). Germline V lookup: CDR1 SGHVS, CDR2 FQNEAQ. Trimming left V 5 bases short and J 4 bases short, with 9 bases between. The CDR3 runs 13 residues. In nucleotides, the CDR3 is TGTGCCAGCAGCAGGGGTCCGAATCAGCCCCAGCATTTT. Its translation: CASSRGPNQPQHF.

This clone appeared a single time. The chain has TRBV19 and TRBJ2-7; 7 nucleotides match TRBD1. The V gene end was trimmed by 5 bases and the J gene end by 4 bases; junction bases not matched to a gene: 5. Germline CDR1 LNHDA, CDR2 SQIVND (reference sequence). This CDR3 comprises 13 residues. The DNA for the CDR3 is TGTGCCAGTAGTTCGACAGGGTGGTACGAGCAGTACTTC. It yields the protein CASSSTGWYEQYF.